The clone carrying this TCR beta chain was counted a few times. The source of the sample is a study of blood T cell repertoires in COVID-19. Germline assignment: CDR1 GTSNPN and CDR2 SVGIG (reference sequence). V shed 2 bases and J 3 bases; nucleotides not matched to a gene: 4. This CDR3 has 15 residues. Study processing details: Estimated nucleated cell counts came from reference gene primer amplification. TCRdb's copy holds only in-frame clones and misses some; the assay was immunoSEQ multiplex PCR. From that table come the V and J calls and clone size; the DNA was used to work out D and trimming. The profile covers 250,000 to 300,000 clones, with around 90% appearing a single time and roughly 2.2% taken by the ten largest.

Material for sequencing was peripheral blood. This TCR derives from a man aged 50 to 59 with acute or convalescent COVID-19. The V call is TRBV30, the J call TRBJ2-2; 9 positions match TRBD1. The CDR3 sequence is CAWSLTGGDTGELFF. The CDR3 nucleotides are TGTGCCTGGAGTCTAACAGGGGGCGACACCGGGGAGCTGTTTTTT.